The 25 T cell receptor beta chains given below trace back to one sample, sequenced in a study of T cells in Graves' hyperthyroidism and ophthalmopathy. The source material, RNA transcripts, was used to amplify TCR beta CDR3 regions. Researchers ran a first-round RT-PCR on the TCR CDR3 using the HTBI primer set. TCRdb fed the multiplex PCR reads into MiXCR, producing one record per CDR3 protein. The sample contains 650,000 to 750,000 distinct CDR3 sequences, 13% to 15% of which appear only once. Sequencing was done on a sample of blood. All receptors come from a woman aged 18-29 years with Graves' hyperthyroidism.

This clonotype was found many times. This rearrangement joins TRBV20-1 to TRBJ2-2, with D unclear. V gave up 3 bases and J gave up 7 bases, with 9 bases separating them. From germline, CDR1 is DFQATT and CDR2 SNEGSKA (reference sequence). The CDR3 runs to 12 residues. The CDR3 region is CSASPSFGELFF. The CDR3 DNA sequence: TGCAGTGCTAGCCCTAGTTTCGGGGAGCTGTTTTTT.

This clonotype came up many times. V gene TRBV11-2 combines with J gene TRBJ2-5; 10 positions match TRBD1. The germline gives CDR1 SGHAT, CDR2 FQNNGV. The CDR3 runs to 15 residues. V lost 8 bases and J lost 5; bases outside the gene matches: 11. The CDR3 sequence is CASWGLGTGDETQYF. DNA of the CDR3: TGTGCCAGCTGGGGTTTAGGGACAGGGGACGAGACCCAGTACTTC.

The V call is TRBV20-1, the J call TRBJ2-3, with D perhaps matching TRBD1 (5 bases). Germline V gives CDR1 DFQATT, CDR2 SNEGSKA (reference sequence). V gave up 1 base and J gave up 9 bases, with 29 bases separating them. The CDR3 loop spans 18 amino acids. As DNA, the CDR3 is TGCAGTGCTAGAGGAACCCTCGGGCGGAGCCAGACAGTAGGGACGCAGTATTTT. Translated, it gives CSARGTLGRSQTVGTQYF.

This clonotype showed up many times. This chain uses TRBV3-1 with TRBJ2-7, with a possible D match to TRBD2 (6 bases). The CDR3 is 16 amino acids. The V gene's germline CDR1 is LGHDT and CDR2 YNNKEL (reference sequence). Trimming left V 4 bases short and J 0 bases short, with 16 bases between. The CDR3 is CASSPGGGTSSYEQYF. The CDR3 DNA reads TGTGCCAGCAGCCCCGGCGGCGGGACGAGCTCCTACGAGCAGTACTTC.

The chain recombines TRBV7-2 with TRBJ2-7; TRBD2 matches 9 bases. The CDR3 is 15 residues long. Germline CDR1 SGHTA, CDR2 FQGNSA. Trimming at V came to 0 bases and at J to 4 bases, leaving 4 bases not matched to a gene. For the CDR3, the DNA is TGTGCCAGCAGCTTAGCTAGCGGGAGTGGGTACGAGCAGTACTTC. Its translation is CASSLASGSGYEQYF.

This clonotype was picked up a small number of times. V usage is TRBV15 and J usage is TRBJ2-3, with 7 bases fitting TRBD2. Germline CDR1 LNHNV, CDR2 YYDKDF (reference sequence). The length of the CDR3 is 19 residues. The junction had 21 bases not matched to a gene; V was cut back by 3 bases and J by 6 bases. DNA of the CDR3: TGTGCCACCAGCAGGCGCCGCGGGCAAGAGCGGGGTACCCCTGATACGCAGTATTTT. Its translation is CATSRRRGQERGTPDTQYF. The whole variable domain, filled in from reference TRBV15 and TRBJ2-3, reads DAMVIQNPRYQVTQFGKPVTLSCSQTLNHNVMYWYQQKSSQAPKLLFHYYDKDFNNEADTPDNFQSRRPNTSFCFLDIRSPGLGDTAMYLCATSRRRGQERGTPDTQYFGPGTRLTVL.

There are many counts of this clonotype. The gene calls are TRBV6-5 and TRBJ2-7, with 11 bases aligning to TRBD2. The CDR3 contains 16 residues. Germline CDR1 MNHEY, CDR2 SVGAGI. The junction had 3 bases not matched to a gene; V was cut back by 0 bases and J by 2 bases. The DNA of the CDR3 is TGTGCCAGCAGTTACTCGGGGACTAGCGGACCCTACGAGCAGTACTTC. Amino acid sequence: CASSYSGTSGPYEQYF.

Written as DNA, the CDR3 is TGTGCCAGCAGCCTGGGGAGTTGGGGCAATCAGCCCCAGCATTTT. Protein: CASSLGSWGNQPQHF. The chain joins TRBV7-2 to TRBJ1-5; no clear D. The CDR3 length is 15 residues. Trimming pared 5 bases from V and 2 bases from J, leaving 13 bases between. From germline, CDR1 is SGHTA and CDR2 FQGNSA.

This clonotype was seen repeatedly, ten times or more. CDR3 sequence: CASSLMGLAGDEQYF. For the CDR3, the DNA is TGTGCCAGCAGCTTAATGGGACTAGCGGGAGACGAGCAGTACTTC. The chain carries TRBV7-9 and TRBJ2-7, with 14 positions matching TRBD2. CDR1 is SEHNR and CDR2 is FQNEAQ in the germline V gene (reference sequence). The CDR3 covers 15 residues. V lost 2 bases to trimming and J lost 5 bases; unmatched junction nucleotides: 2. The full variable domain, in which reference TRBV7-9 and TRBJ2-7 provide the parts outside the CDR3, is DTGVSQNPRHKITKRGQNVTFRCDPISEHNRLYWYRQTLGQGPEFLTYFQNEAQLEKSRLLSDRFSAERPKGSFSTLEIQRTEQGDSAMYLCASSLMGLAGDEQYFGPGTRLTVT.

In this sample, this clonotype turned up many times. V and J are TRBV18 and TRBJ1-1; no definite D call. Germline V gives CDR1 KGHSH, CDR2 LQKENI. The ends were cut back, 0 bases at V and 3 bases at J, with 11 bases in the middle. The CDR3 has 15 residues. CDR3 amino acids: CASSPPRPRYTEAFF. For the CDR3, the DNA is TGTGCCAGCTCACCACCCCGGCCGAGGTACACTGAAGCTTTCTTT.

The V call is TRBV2, the J call TRBJ2-1; D possibly corresponds to TRBD1 (5 bases). The germline CDR1 and CDR2 sequences are SNHLY and FYNNEI. This CDR3 is built from 13 residues. The V end lost 3 bases, the J end lost 5 bases, and 8 bases lay between the germline ends. The CDR3 loop reads CASSESRDNEQFF. The DNA of the CDR3 is TGTGCCAGCAGTGAGAGCAGGGACAATGAGCAGTTCTTC. Drawing the rest from reference TRBV2 and TRBJ2-1, the complete variable domain is EPEVTQTPSHQVTQMGQEVILRCVPISNHLYFYWYRQILGQKVEFLVSFYNNEISEKSEIFDDQFSVERPDGSNFTLKIRSTKLEDSAMYFCASSESRDNEQFFGPGTRLTVL.

This clonotype was picked up many times. The J gene is TRBJ2-1, the V gene TRBV27; 7 positions agree with TRBD2. The V gene end was trimmed by 8 bases and the J gene end by 9 bases; junction bases not matched to a gene: 13. The V gene's germline CDR1 is MNHEY and CDR2 SMNVEV (reference sequence). CDR3 length: 14 residues. The CDR3 loop reads CASRSGGWAGEQFF. CDR3 bases: TGTGCCAGCCGTTCCGGGGGGTGGGCAGGTGAGCAGTTCTTC.

The chain couples TRBV7-2 to TRBJ1-4, with D tentatively TRBD1 (5 bases). Germline CDR1 is SGHTA and CDR2 is FQGNSA. Trimming pared 1 base from V and 0 bases from J, leaving 15 bases between. There are 18 residues in the CDR3. The CDR3 sequence is CASSLVGAEEATNEKLFF. CDR3 coding DNA: TGTGCCAGCAGCTTAGTAGGGGCAGAGGAAGCAACTAATGAAAAACTGTTTTTT.

Ten or more counts support this clonotype. The chain carries TRBV7-9 and TRBJ2-3; 9 bases are a match to TRBD2. Germline V gene sequence: CDR1 SEHNR, CDR2 FQNEAQ (reference sequence). J lost 3 bases, V lost 5 bases, and 6 bases had no gene match. There are 15 residues in the CDR3. CDR3 loop: CASSRSGRTTDTQYF. CDR3 DNA: TGTGCCAGCAGCCGCAGCGGGAGGACGACAGATACGCAGTATTTT.

The rearrangement links TRBV27 to TRBJ2-3; weak D call: TRBD1 (5 bases). The CDR3 contains 16 residues. The ends were cut back, 4 bases at V and 2 bases at J, with 16 bases in the middle. CDR1 is MNHEY and CDR2 is SMNVEV in the germline V gene (reference sequence). CDR3 protein: CASSSIRLGVTDTQYF. In DNA, the CDR3 is TGTGCCAGCAGTTCGATTCGCCTAGGGGTCACAGATACGCAGTATTTT.

Many counts were recorded for this clonotype. CDR3 loop: CASSLARGRGNTEAFF. For the CDR3, the DNA is TGTGCCAGCAGCTTAGCGCGCGGCAGAGGGAACACTGAAGCTTTCTTT. The V call is TRBV7-8, the J call TRBJ1-1; no clear D gene. The V end was cut by 0 bases, the J end by 1 base, with 12 bases between. Per the germline V gene, CDR1 is SGHVS and CDR2 is FQNEAQ. The CDR3 covers 16 residues.

The chain combines TRBV2 with TRBJ2-1; 9 bases map to TRBD2. V was pared by 11 bases and J by 6 bases, with 5 bases of the junction left unmatched. This CDR3 spans 12 amino acids. Germline assignment: CDR1 SNHLY and CDR2 FYNNEI. The CDR3 nucleotides are TGTGCCCGCGGGGGGGGGCTCAATGAGCAGTTCTTC. Translating it yields CARGGGLNEQFF.

Many counts were recorded for this clonotype. V is TRBV28 and J is TRBJ1-1, with D possibly being TRBD1 (6 bases). Germline assignment: CDR1 MDHEN and CDR2 SYDVKM. The CDR3 length is 14 residues. The V gene lost 6 bases and the J gene lost 0 bases, with 11 bases spanning the gap. In DNA form, the CDR3 reads TGTGCCAGCAGCCCCGGGGGCCTGAACACTGAAGCTTTCTTT. Its protein product is CASSPGGLNTEAFF. The whole variable domain, filled in from reference TRBV28 and TRBJ1-1, reads DVKVTQSSRYLVKRTGEKVFLECVQDMDHENMFWYRQDPGLGLRLIYFSYDVKMKEKGDIPEGYSVSREKKERFSLILESASTNQTSMYLCASSPGGLNTEAFFGQGTRLTVV.

This clonotype turned up a few times. The gene calls are TRBV18 and TRBJ2-1; 7 bases align to TRBD2. Trimming cost V 3 bases and J 3 bases; bases outside gene matches: 11. Per germline, CDR1 KGHSH and CDR2 LQKENI. The CDR3 spans 17 residues. This CDR3 reads CASSPLGGLENYNEQFF. CDR3 DNA sequence: TGTGCCAGCTCACCCCTGGGAGGGCTAGAAAACTACAATGAGCAGTTCTTC.

The chain couples TRBV14 to TRBJ2-1; possibly TRBD1 for D (5 bases). Germline CDR1 SGHDN, CDR2 FVKESK. Between the trimmed V and J ends, which lost 0 bases and 4 bases, there was a span of 19 bases. This CDR3 has 18 residues. The CDR3 sequence is CASSQDRPQGILYNEQFF. CDR3 bases: TGTGCCAGCAGCCAAGACCGCCCTCAGGGAATCCTTTACAATGAGCAGTTCTTC. The complete variable domain, with remaining parts taken from reference TRBV14 and TRBJ2-1, reads EAGVTQFPSHSVIEKGQTVTLRCDPISGHDNLYWYRRVMGKEIKFLLHFVKESKQDESGMPNNRFLAERTGGTYSTLKVQPAELEDSGVYFCASSQDRPQGILYNEQFFGPGTRLTVL.

This clonotype has at least ten counts. The V and J genes are TRBV28 and TRBJ1-1; 7 bases map to TRBD1. Losses at the gene ends were 5 bases for V and 3 bases for J; bases not matched to a gene: 6. CDR1 is MDHEN, CDR2 SYDVKM, per germline. The length of the CDR3 is 14 residues. CDR3 protein: CASSPTGRDTEAFF. CDR3 bases: TGTGCCAGCAGTCCGACAGGGAGAGACACTGAAGCTTTCTTT.

This chain uses TRBV28 with TRBJ2-1; TRBD2 matches at 7 bases. In germline, CDR1 is MDHEN, CDR2 SYDVKM. This CDR3 region has 16 residues. Trimming removed 3 bases from V and 5 bases from J; junction bases left unmatched: 10. This CDR3 reads CASSFPTTAGDNEQFF. CDR3 nucleotides: TGTGCCAGCAGTTTCCCCACGACGGCGGGAGACAATGAGCAGTTCTTC.

There are a few counts of this clonotype. V and J are TRBV9 and TRBJ1-6; D is undetermined. This CDR3 is built from 15 residues. Per the germline V gene, CDR1 is SGDLS and CDR2 is YYNGEE. V dropped 2 bases and J dropped 8 bases, with 14 bases sitting between them. The CDR3 region is CASSVGRSTDSPLHF. The CDR3 nucleotides read TGTGCCAGCAGCGTTGGCAGATCAACGGATTCACCCCTCCACTTT.

V and J are TRBV20-1 and TRBJ1-2; D call uncertain. The CDR3 extends over 16 amino acids. In germline, CDR1 is DFQATT, CDR2 SNEGSKA (reference sequence). V dropped 6 bases and J dropped 7 bases, with 27 bases sitting between them. CDR3 region: CSAYSPNREEKGGYTF. For the CDR3, the DNA is TGCAGTGCCTACTCCCCAAACAGAGAAGAAAAAGGTGGCTACACCTTC.

This clonotype appeared many times. CDR3 region: CASSPHPDRRGNQPQHF. The CDR3 region has the DNA TGTGCCAGCAGCCCCCATCCCGACAGGAGGGGGAATCAGCCCCAGCATTTT. The gene calls are TRBV3-1 and TRBJ1-5; perhaps TRBD1 as D (6 bases). V gave up 4 bases and J gave up 4 bases, with 20 bases separating them. This CDR3 has 17 residues. Germline values: CDR1 LGHDT, CDR2 YNNKEL (reference sequence). Using reference TRBV3-1 and TRBJ1-5 for the parts outside the CDR3, the full variable domain is DTAVSQTPKYLVTQMGNDKSIKCEQNLGHDTMYWYKQDSKKFLKIMFSYNNKELIINETVPNRFSPKSPDKAHLNLHINSLELGDSAVYFCASSPHPDRRGNQPQHFGDGTRLSIL.